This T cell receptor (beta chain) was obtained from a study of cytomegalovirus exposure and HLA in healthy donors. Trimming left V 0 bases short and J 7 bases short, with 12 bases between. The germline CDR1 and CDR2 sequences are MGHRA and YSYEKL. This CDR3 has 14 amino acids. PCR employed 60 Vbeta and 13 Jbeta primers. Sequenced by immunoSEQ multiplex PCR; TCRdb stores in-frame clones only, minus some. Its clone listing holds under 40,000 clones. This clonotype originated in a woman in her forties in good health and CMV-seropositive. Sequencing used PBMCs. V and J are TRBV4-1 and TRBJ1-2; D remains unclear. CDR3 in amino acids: CASSQDSLIGGYTF. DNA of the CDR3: TGCGCCAGCAGCCAAGATTCCTTGATCGGTGGCTACACCTTC.